This passage covers 22 T cell receptor beta chains from one sample sequenced in a study of shared clonotypes between healthy human individuals. Repertoires were generated with immunoSEQ multiplex PCR, while TCRdb's copy carries only in-frame clones and drops some. This table has 450,000 to 500,000 clones, roughly 80% appearing once. Material: PBMCs. Source of these receptors: a woman aged 40 to 50 in good health. Some clones in this sample may be carry-over from other donors' samples.

Comments on this clone: A read error may explain this, as a much larger clone is one base away. Distinct nucleotide sequences in the sample also encode this CDR3. V and J are TRBV6-1 and TRBJ2-3; 7 positions match TRBD1. This CDR3 has 15 residues. Per germline, CDR1 MNHNS and CDR2 SASEGT. Losses at the gene ends were 6 bases for V and 4 bases for J; bases not matched to a gene: 10. CDR3 DNA sequence: TGTGCCAGCAGATCCTCCGGAACAGGGGCAGATACGCAGTATTTT. Translation gives CASRSSGTGADTQYF.

This clone was detected a few times. The rearrangement links TRBV9 to TRBJ2-5; 7 nucleotides align to TRBD2. V lost 3 bases, J lost 5 bases, and 13 bases stayed unmatched. Germline CDR1 and CDR2: SGDLS and YYNGEE. The CDR3 is 16 amino acids. The CDR3 loop is CASSAYTAAGIETQYF. CDR3 sequence (DNA): TGTGCCAGCAGCGCATACACAGCAGCGGGAATTGAGACCCAGTACTTC. The full variable domain, its missing parts supplied by reference TRBV9 and TRBJ2-5, is DSGVTQTPKHLITATGQRVTLRCSPRSGDLSVYWYQQSLDQGLQFLIQYYNGEERAKGNILERFSAQQFPDLHSELNLSSLELGDSALYFCASSAYTAAGIETQYFGPGTRLLVL.

Notes on this clone: It differs at one base from a far larger clone, so likely a read error. In DNA form, the CDR3 reads TGTGCCAGCACCCAAGTGGGGGTGAGAACGGAAAGCTCCTACGAGCAGCACTTC. Translating gives CASTQVGVRTESSYEQHF. The chain employs TRBV28 and TRBJ2-7; D is perhaps TRBD1 or TRBD2 (5 bases each). From germline, CDR1 is MDHEN and CDR2 SYDVKM. There are 18 residues in the CDR3.

This clone was seen more than once but under ten times. The chain recombines TRBV6-1 with TRBJ2-7; 7 positions match TRBD2. This CDR3 is 13 amino acids long. Trimming at V came to 3 bases and at J to 4 bases, leaving 3 bases not matched to a gene. The germline V gene encodes CDR1 MNHNS and CDR2 SASEGT. CDR3 sequence: CASSEGTKYEQYF. CDR3 in DNA: TGTGCCAGCAGTGAGGGGACTAAATACGAGCAGTACTTC.

As concerns this clone: A much larger clone is a single base away; this may be a read error. The V gene is TRBV7-3, the J gene TRBJ2-7, with 11 bases matching TRBD2. This CDR3 spans 18 amino acids. The germline V gene encodes CDR1 SGHTA and CDR2 FQGTGA. CDR3 in DNA: TGTGCCAGCAGCTTAACCTCTAGCGGGAGGAGTAGCCCCTACGAGAAGTACTTC. Translating gives CASSLTSSGRSSPYEKYF. The entire variable domain, with the rest obtained from reference TRBV7-3 and TRBJ2-7, is as follows: GAGVSQTPSNKVTEKGKYVELRCDPISGHTALYWYRQSLGQGPEFLIYFQGTGAADDSGLPNDRFFAVRPEGSVSTLKIQRTERGDSAVYLCASSLTSSGRSSPYEKYFGPGTRLTVT.

Notes on this clone: A read error may be the cause here, since a much bigger clone is one base away. Other DNA sequences in this specimen translate into the identical CDR3. This chain joins TRBV23-1 and TRBJ2-6; the D gene could be TRBD1 or TRBD2 (5 bases each). TRBV23-1 is given ORF status, its function remaining uncertain. The CDR3 runs 15 residues. CDR3: CASIQRGSGANVLTF. The DNA of the CDR3 is TGCGCCAGCATCCAACGGGGTTCTGGGGCCAACGTCCTGACTTTT.

In the case of this clone: An end of the junction does not agree with germline; a read error may underlie this. The rearrangement joins TRBV7-7 to TRBJ2-2; TRBD2 matches at 7 bases. CDR1 is SSHAT and CDR2 is FNYEAQ in the germline V gene (reference sequence). The CDR3 consists of 15 residues. CDR3 nucleotide sequence: TGTGCTAGCAGCCCAAGTTCACTAGCGTCCGGGGAGCTGTTTTTT. Its translation: CASSPSSLASGELFF.

The chain recombines TRBV6-6 with TRBJ1-1; D gene uncertain. Germline loops: CDR1 MNHNY, CDR2 SVGAGI (reference sequence). Deletions cut 6 bases from V and 1 base from J, with 9 bases between. CDR3 length equals 13 residues. The CDR3 sequence is CASRGNSNTEAFF. CDR3 DNA: TGTGCCAGCAGGGGAAACTCGAACACTGAAGCTTTCTTT.

The rearrangement links TRBV28 to TRBJ2-7, with D possibly matching TRBD1 (5 bases). Germline V lookup: CDR1 MDHEN, CDR2 SYDVKM. The CDR3 is 15 amino acids. The V and J ends lost 2 bases and 3 bases respectively, with 14 bases between them. The CDR3 is CASSLKFDRGYEQYF. The CDR3 DNA sequence: TGTGCCAGCAGTTTAAAGTTTGACAGAGGCTACGAGCAGTACTTC.

The gene calls are TRBV28 and TRBJ1-3; D may be TRBD1 (5 bases). CDR3 length: 13 amino acids. Germline V gene sequence: CDR1 MDHEN, CDR2 SYDVKM. Trimming left V 6 bases short and J 0 bases short, with 6 bases between. CDR3 coding DNA: TGTGCCAGCAGACAGGTCTCTGGAAACACCATATATTTT. Translated, it gives CASRQVSGNTIYF.

The chain carries TRBV4-3 and TRBJ2-5; 9 bases are shared with TRBD2. This CDR3 contains 17 residues. With V trimmed by 0 bases and J by 4 bases, 9 bases remained unmatched. Germline CDR1 reads LGHNA; CDR2 reads YSLEER. Here the CDR3 DNA reads TGCGCCAGCAGCCAAGAATCTAGCGGGATGTACGCAGAGACCCAGTACTTC. Translated: CASSQESSGMYAETQYF.

This chain connects TRBV4-3 to TRBJ2-1; 12 bases line up with TRBD2. J was trimmed by 7 bases and V by 0 bases; bases with no gene match: 10. The CDR3 contains 18 residues. Germline V CDR1 and CDR2: LGHNA, YSLEER. CDR3 nucleotide sequence: TGCGCCAGCAGCCAAGAGGGGCTAGCGGGAGGGGGGAGGAATGAGCAGTTCTTC. It codes for CASSQEGLAGGGRNEQFF.

Worth noting for this clone: Given a far larger clone just one base away, this is likely a sequencing read error. The same CDR3 is also encoded by other DNA sequences in this sample. This chain uses TRBV7-2 with TRBJ1-1, with D hard to call. The germline gives CDR1 SGHTA, CDR2 FQGNSA. The CDR3 is made up of 12 amino acids. V lost 5 bases and J lost 5, with 9 bases in between. CDR3 DNA sequence: TGTGCCAGCAGCCCCTCGATAACTGAAGCTTTCTTT. This codes for CASSPSITEAFF.

The chain couples TRBV10-3 to TRBJ1-1, with 9 bases fitting TRBD1. From germline, CDR1 is ENHRY and CDR2 SYGVKD. V shed 6 bases and J 5 bases; nucleotides not matched to a gene: 4. This CDR3 comprises 13 residues. CDR3 protein: CAIRDRGRTEAFF. As DNA, the CDR3 is TGTGCCATCAGGGACAGGGGCCGAACTGAAGCTTTCTTT.

The chain uses TRBV18 and TRBJ2-7; TRBD1 matches at 9 bases. The V gene end was trimmed by 5 bases and the J gene end by 2 bases; junction bases not matched to a gene: 4. The CDR3 is 14 amino acids. Germline-derived CDR1 and CDR2 are KGHSH and LQKENI. The CDR3 reads CASSTGQGAYEQYF. The CDR3 coding sequence is TGTGCCAGCTCAACGGGACAGGGAGCCTACGAGCAGTACTTC.

The rearrangement links TRBV5-6 to TRBJ2-5; D is possibly TRBD1 (5 bases). Trimming removed 5 bases from V and 0 bases from J, with 14 bases in between. Per germline, CDR1 SGHDT and CDR2 YYEEEE. This CDR3 contains 15 residues. CDR3 coding DNA: TGTGCCAGCAGACCCCTGACAGCGAACCAAGAGACCCAGTACTTC. Translated, it gives CASRPLTANQETQYF.

This clone was found once. This chain uses TRBV5-1 with TRBJ1-2, with a possible D match to TRBD1 (6 bases). The CDR3 has 13 amino acids. Germline V gene lookup returns CDR1 SGHRS and CDR2 YFSETQ. The V end was cut by 2 bases, the J end by 3 bases, with 8 bases between. The CDR3 reads CASSLSGDYGYTF. DNA of the CDR3: TGCGCCAGCAGCTTATCAGGGGACTATGGCTACACCTTC.

This clone was counted many times. The CDR3 loop reads CASSLYGRGNEQFF. CDR3 in DNA: TGTGCCAGCAGTTTATACGGGAGAGGTAATGAGCAGTTCTTC. The chain uses TRBV27 and TRBJ2-1; D is perhaps TRBD2 (6 bases). The CDR3 runs 14 residues. V was pared by 1 base and J by 7 bases, with 11 bases between. Looked up from germline, CDR1 is MNHEY and CDR2 is SMNVEV (reference sequence).

The chain uses TRBV28 and TRBJ2-1; the match to TRBD2 covers 7 bases. This CDR3 is 15 amino acids long. The trim removed 2 bases at V and 4 bases at J, leaving 5 bases unmatched. CDR1 is MDHEN and CDR2 is SYDVKM in the germline V gene. This CDR3 is CASSLAGVGYNEQFF. The CDR3 DNA is TGTGCCAGCAGTTTAGCGGGAGTAGGGTACAATGAGCAGTTCTTC.

The chain combines TRBV7-9 with TRBJ1-2; TRBD1 is a possible D gene (6 bases). Germline CDR1 and CDR2: SEHNR and FQNEAQ (reference sequence). The CDR3 length is 17 residues. Between the trimmed V and J ends, which lost 4 bases and 0 bases, there was a span of 18 bases. The chain's CDR3 is CASSSGTPASSNYGYTF. The CDR3 region has the DNA TGTGCCAGCAGCTCAGGGACACCAGCCTCCTCTAACTATGGCTACACCTTC.

The gene calls are TRBV6-5 and TRBJ1-1; no clear D gene. V was clipped by 0 bases and J by 0 bases, with 8 bases between them. Germline V gives CDR1 MNHEY, CDR2 SVGAGI. The CDR3 is 15 residues long. The CDR3 is CASSYSKAMNTEAFF. The DNA for the CDR3 is TGTGCCAGCAGTTACTCGAAGGCCATGAACACTGAAGCTTTCTTT.

This clone was detected only a few times. This chain uses TRBV4-2 with TRBJ1-3; 12 nucleotides match TRBD1. The CDR3 runs to 18 residues. Germline CDR1 reads LGHNA; CDR2 reads YNFKEQ. The V segment lost 0 bases and the J segment 4 bases; nucleotides outside the gene matches: 7. The CDR3 reads CASSQDAGQGARGNTIYF. The DNA of the CDR3 is TGTGCCAGCAGCCAAGATGCGGGACAGGGGGCGAGGGGAAACACCATATATTTT.